The 29 T cell receptor beta chains presented below share a single source sample, sequenced in a study of T cells in Graves' hyperthyroidism and ophthalmopathy. RNA transcripts served as the template for amplifying TCR beta CDR3 regions. First-round RT-PCR of the TCR CDR3 relied on the HTBI primer set. TCRdb analysed the multiplex PCR reads with MiXCR anew, one entry per CDR3 protein. The sample includes about 290,000 distinct CDR3 sequences, approximately 15% of them seen just once. Sequencing was carried out using blood. These TCRs come from a middle-aged woman with Graves' hyperthyroidism.

The J gene is TRBJ2-1, the V gene TRBV29-1; TRBD2 agrees at 7 bases. The V and J ends lost 4 bases and 0 bases, in that order; junction bases with no gene match: 6. Germline V gene sequence: CDR1 SQVTM, CDR2 ANQGSEA. The CDR3 consists of 15 residues. CDR3 residues: CSVVLLAVSYNEQFF. Here the CDR3 DNA reads TGCAGCGTTGTACTTCTAGCGGTCTCCTACAATGAGCAGTTCTTC.

This clonotype was recorded at least ten times. This rearrangement joins TRBV7-9 to TRBJ2-5, with D unresolved. The CDR3 totals 12 residues. CDR1 is SEHNR, CDR2 FQNEAQ, per germline (reference sequence). Trimming left V 5 bases short and J 7 bases short, with 11 bases between. The CDR3 here is CASSETLWTQYF. The CDR3 DNA sequence: TGTGCCAGCAGCGAGACCCTGTGGACCCAGTACTTC.

This clonotype was seen many times. The V call is TRBV6-2 or TRBV6-3, the J call TRBJ1-1; 7 bases align to TRBD1. V was pared by 2 bases and J by 1 base, with 1 base of the junction left unmatched. In germline, CDR1 is MNHEY, CDR2 SVGEGT. The length of the CDR3 is 14 residues. CDR3 nucleotides: TGTGCCAGCAGTTACCGACAGGGGAACACTGAAGCTTTCTTT. Amino acid sequence: CASSYRQGNTEAFF.

This clonotype was recorded at least ten times. V is TRBV30 and J is TRBJ2-1, with a tentative D call TRBD1 (5 bases). V dropped 5 bases and J dropped 0 bases, with 8 bases sitting between them. This CDR3 has 13 amino acids. CDR1 is GTSNPN, CDR2 SVGIG, per germline (reference sequence). CDR3 residues: CAWQGSSYNEQFF. For the CDR3, the DNA is TGTGCCTGGCAGGGAAGCTCCTACAATGAGCAGTTCTTC.

This clonotype came up many times. The gene calls are TRBV7-9 and TRBJ2-3, with TRBD2 matching over 13 bases. The CDR3 is made up of 20 amino acids. The germline gives CDR1 SEHNR, CDR2 FQNEAQ (reference sequence). V was pared by 4 bases and J by 2 bases, with 15 bases of the junction left unmatched. CDR3 sequence reads: CASSSPRPGTSGDYTDTQYF. CDR3 in DNA: TGTGCCAGCAGCTCCCCGAGACCCGGGACTAGCGGGGACTACACAGATACGCAGTATTTT.

This clonotype has at least ten counts. The chain combines TRBV20-1 with TRBJ1-4; 7 nucleotides align to TRBD1. Germline V gene data show CDR1 as DFQATT and CDR2 as SNEGSKA (reference sequence). This CDR3 has 12 residues. The V gene end was trimmed by 7 bases and the J gene end by 8 bases; junction bases not matched to a gene: 7. CDR3 nucleotide sequence: TGCAGTGTTCCAGGGGGGTACGAAAAACTGTTTTTT. Encoded protein: CSVPGGYEKLFF.

This clonotype was recorded at least ten times. V gene TRBV6-2 or TRBV6-3 combines with J gene TRBJ1-5, with D possibly TRBD1 on 5 matching bases. This CDR3 has 14 residues. CDR1 and CDR2 (germline): MNHEY, SVGEGT. The germline V and J ends were trimmed by 5 bases and 3 bases, with 11 bases remaining between them. CDR3 region: CASSPGHFNQPQHF. In nucleotides, the CDR3 is TGTGCCAGCAGTCCCGGACATTTCAATCAGCCCCAGCATTTT.

Ten or more counts support this clonotype. The rearrangement joins TRBV7-2 to TRBJ2-7; the match to TRBD1 covers 7 bases. This CDR3 is built from 14 residues. The trim removed 5 bases at V and 6 bases at J, leaving 10 bases unmatched. The V gene's germline CDR1 is SGHTA and CDR2 FQGNSA. CDR3 residues: CASSLRDRLAEQYF. The CDR3, as DNA: TGTGCCAGCAGCCTCCGGGACAGACTCGCCGAGCAGTACTTC.

Many counts were recorded for this clonotype. V is TRBV11-2 and J is TRBJ1-1, with D hard to call. Germline CDR1 SGHAT, CDR2 FQNNGV. This CDR3 comprises 13 residues. V gave up 1 base and J gave up 8 bases, with 11 bases separating them. The CDR3 sequence is CASSLGNPPEAFF. CDR3 DNA: TGTGCCAGCAGCTTAGGCAATCCCCCAGAAGCTTTCTTT.

This clonotype has only a few counts. This chain links TRBV5-6 with TRBJ2-3; TRBD1 matches 8 bases. Germline-derived CDR1 and CDR2 are SGHDT and YYEEEE. The CDR3 runs 14 residues. The trim removed 3 bases at V and 3 bases at J, leaving 3 bases unmatched. The CDR3 DNA reads as TGTGCCAGCAGCTCACAGGGGGTGACAGATACGCAGTATTTT. Translation: CASSSQGVTDTQYF.

This clonotype was observed many times. The chain is built from TRBV20-1 and TRBJ2-5, with TRBD2 as a possible D gene (5 bases). This CDR3 has 14 residues. V gave up 5 bases and J gave up 0 bases, with 13 bases separating them. Germline assignment: CDR1 DFQATT and CDR2 SNEGSKA (reference sequence). Written as DNA, the CDR3 is TGCAGTGCTCCCACCCGGGGATACCAAGAGACCCAGTACTTC. Amino acid sequence: CSAPTRGYQETQYF.

The V gene is TRBV2, the J gene TRBJ1-5; no reliable D call. The length of the CDR3 is 12 residues. V was shortened by 6 bases and J by 7 bases, with 10 bases between the two germline ends. Per germline, CDR1 SNHLY and CDR2 FYNNEI. The CDR3 region is CASRGPNQPQHF. In DNA, the CDR3 is TGTGCCAGCAGGGGCCCAAACCAGCCCCAGCATTTT.

Details on this clonotype: A much bigger clone sits one base away, suggesting this may be a read error. The chain carries TRBV2 and TRBJ1-5, with no clear D. The CDR3 covers 12 residues. The germline CDR1 and CDR2 sequences are SNHLY and FYNNEI. DNA for the CDR3: TGTGCCAGCAGTGAGAGCAATCGGCCCCAGCATTTT. Translated, it gives CASSESNRPQHF.

The sample holds many counts of this clonotype. V and J are TRBV11-2 and TRBJ1-1; D is uncertain. The V gene lost 1 base and the J gene lost 12 bases, with 15 bases spanning the gap. The CDR3 sequence is 13 residues long. The germline CDR1 and CDR2 sequences are SGHAT and FQNNGV. In DNA form, the CDR3 reads TGTGCCAGCAGCTTAGTTGGCCCGATGGGGACTTTCTTT. Amino acid sequence: CASSLVGPMGTFF.

This clonotype was observed many times. The genes are TRBV5-8 and TRBJ2-1, with 8 bases matching TRBD1. V trimming: 4 bases; J trimming: 5 bases; junction bases outside the gene matches: 8. The CDR3 covers 15 residues. CDR1 and CDR2 (germline): SGHTS, YDEGEE. DNA for the CDR3: TGTGCCAGCAGCACGGGACAGGCGATCAACAATGAGCAGTTCTTC. This gives the protein CASSTGQAINNEQFF.

The gene calls are TRBV29-1 and TRBJ1-6; the D gene is possibly TRBD1 (5 bases). Deletions cut 0 bases from V and 9 bases from J, with 15 bases between. CDR3 length: 15 residues. From germline, CDR1 is SQVTM and CDR2 ANQGSEA. DNA for the CDR3: TGCAGCGTTGAAGATGCGGTCCTGAGGGGTTCACCCCTCCACTTT. The encoded protein is CSVEDAVLRGSPLHF.

This clonotype was counted at least ten times. The chain recombines TRBV2 with TRBJ2-1, with 13 bases matching TRBD2. The CDR3 spans 15 residues. Germline V gives CDR1 SNHLY, CDR2 FYNNEI. Trimming took 3 bases from V and 5 from J; bases not matched to a gene: 1. DNA for the CDR3: TGTGCCAGCAGTGACGGACTAGCGGGAGACAATGAGCAGTTCTTC. This codes for CASSDGLAGDNEQFF. Combining the CDR3 with reference TRBV2 and TRBJ2-1 gives the whole variable domain EPEVTQTPSHQVTQMGQEVILRCVPISNHLYFYWYRQILGQKVEFLVSFYNNEISEKSEIFDDQFSVERPDGSNFTLKIRSTKLEDSAMYFCASSDGLAGDNEQFFGPGTRLTVL.

This chain joins TRBV20-1 and TRBJ2-5; D is ambiguous. CDR3 length: 15 residues. Germline-derived CDR1 and CDR2 are DFQATT and SNEGSKA (reference sequence). The ends were cut back, 4 bases at V and 1 base at J, with 16 bases in the middle. The CDR3 sequence: CSATPHGPAQETQYF. CDR3 in DNA: TGCAGTGCTACCCCTCACGGGCCAGCCCAAGAGACCCAGTACTTC.

This CDR3 reads CASSSWGVNQPQHF. The CDR3 nucleotides read TGTGCCAGCAGTTCATGGGGGGTAAATCAGCCCCAGCATTTT. V and J are TRBV6-2 or TRBV6-3 and TRBJ1-5, with D perhaps matching TRBD1 (5 bases). Deletions cut 4 bases from V and 4 bases from J, with 11 bases between. Germline CDR1 is MNHEY and CDR2 is SVGEGT. CDR3 length: 14 residues.

The V gene is TRBV5-1, the J gene TRBJ1-1; tentative D call: TRBD1 (5 bases). Looked up from germline, CDR1 is SGHRS and CDR2 is YFSETQ. The V end lost 0 bases, the J end lost 4 bases, and 10 bases lay between the germline ends. The CDR3 runs to 14 residues. The CDR3 loop is CASSLEGIFTEAFF. The CDR3 nucleotides are TGCGCCAGCAGCTTGGAGGGGATTTTCACTGAAGCTTTCTTT.

The V call is TRBV10-3, the J call TRBJ2-3; D gene unclear. CDR1 is ENHRY, CDR2 SYGVKD, per germline. The CDR3 covers 14 residues. V lost 10 bases and J lost 4, with 18 bases in between. The CDR3 bases are TGTGCCACCTCGGCGGAGTCTCGGGCAGATACGCAGTATTTT. Protein sequence: CATSAESRADTQYF.

In its sample, this clonotype was seen many times. CDR3 in DNA: TGTGCCAGCAGTGGGGTGGCCGAGACCCAGTACTTC. Its translation: CASSGVAETQYF. The rearrangement uses TRBV2 and TRBJ2-5; D gene unclear. Germline loops: CDR1 SNHLY, CDR2 FYNNEI. This CDR3 region has 12 residues. V was pared by 4 bases and J by 5 bases, with 8 bases between. Combining the CDR3 with reference TRBV2 and TRBJ2-5 gives the whole variable domain EPEVTQTPSHQVTQMGQEVILRCVPISNHLYFYWYRQILGQKVEFLVSFYNNEISEKSEIFDDQFSVERPDGSNFTLKIRSTKLEDSAMYFCASSGVAETQYFGPGTRLLVL.

This clonotype showed up many times. V usage is TRBV14 and J usage is TRBJ1-5; 7 bases align to TRBD1. V shed 4 bases, J shed 6 bases, and the junction held 6 bases outside the gene matches. The CDR3 is 14 residues long. Germline lookup yields CDR1 SGHDN and CDR2 FVKESK. DNA of the CDR3: TGTGCCAGCAGCCCGACAGGGACCGGTCAGCCCCAGCATTTT. This encodes CASSPTGTGQPQHF.

The chain joins TRBV28 to TRBJ2-2; 8 nucleotides match TRBD2. Germline V gives CDR1 MDHEN, CDR2 SYDVKM. The CDR3 length is 16 residues. J gave up 4 bases and V 5 bases, and 9 bases lay outside the gene matches. CDR3 sequence: CASSPSGGVSTGELFF. The CDR3 nucleotides are TGTGCCAGCAGTCCGTCCGGGGGGGTTAGCACCGGGGAGCTGTTTTTT.

This clonotype was seen more than once but under ten times. This chain links TRBV9 with TRBJ2-1, with D perhaps matching TRBD2 (6 bases). V was shortened by 0 bases and J by 6 bases, with 13 bases between the two germline ends. This CDR3 spans 15 amino acids. From germline, CDR1 is SGDLS and CDR2 YYNGEE. CDR3 bases: TGTGCCAGCAGCGTAGGAGACGGGAGCGCCAATGAGCAGTTCTTC. It codes for CASSVGDGSANEQFF.

The chain links TRBV20-1 to TRBJ1-2; no firm D call. The CDR3 totals 14 residues. The germline V and J ends were trimmed by 3 bases and 4 bases, with 15 bases remaining between them. The germline CDR1 and CDR2 sequences are DFQATT and SNEGSKA (reference sequence). CDR3 sequence: CSASWAETSYGYTF. CDR3 in DNA: TGCAGTGCTAGTTGGGCAGAGACTTCCTATGGCTACACCTTC.

This clonotype has at least ten counts. This sequence joins TRBV12-3 or TRBV12-4 and TRBJ2-1; 9 bases fit TRBD2. V dropped 5 bases and J dropped 5; count of bases not matched to a gene: 10. The CDR3 runs to 16 residues. The CDR3 DNA reads as TGTGCCAGCAGTCCCCGGGGGACTAGCACCAACAATGAGCAGTTCTTC. Translating gives CASSPRGTSTNNEQFF.

This clonotype was detected only once. This chain joins TRBV28 and TRBJ1-2, with 8 bases lining up with TRBD1. Trimming removed 3 bases from V and 2 bases from J; junction bases left unmatched: 5. The length of the CDR3 is 15 residues. Looked up from germline, CDR1 is MDHEN and CDR2 is SYDVKM. As DNA, the CDR3 is TGTGCCAGCAGTTTGTGGACAGGGAGGAACTATGGCTACACCTTC. Its translation: CASSLWTGRNYGYTF.

This clonotype was detected ten times or more. The rearrangement joins TRBV2 to TRBJ2-7, with D uncertain. The germline V gene encodes CDR1 SNHLY and CDR2 FYNNEI. The V and J ends lost 2 bases and 9 bases respectively, with 8 bases between them. The CDR3 has 11 residues. The CDR3 nucleotides read TGTGCCAGCAGTGAACAGGCTCGGCAGTACTTC. It yields the protein CASSEQARQYF.